The TCR beta chain described here comes from a study of T cell repertoires in cytomegalovirus infection. TCRdb re-called the reads through MiXCR, storing one row per CDR3 protein. The repertoire includes about 740,000 distinct CDR3 sequences, roughly 35% of them detected once, and roughly 2.8% sits in the top ten. V lost 7 bases and J lost 0, with 13 bases in between. From germline, CDR1 is SGHVS and CDR2 FNYEAQ. This CDR3 is built from 15 residues. Specimen: PBMCs. This sequence originates from a human donor in good health (CMV status not recorded). Some clones in this sample may be carry-over from other donors' samples. The chain uses TRBV7-6 and TRBJ2-1; D is possibly TRBD1 (6 bases). CDR3 residues: CASTPGTISYNEQFF. The DNA of the CDR3 is TGTGCCAGCACCCCGGGGACAATCTCCTACAATGAGCAGTTCTTC.